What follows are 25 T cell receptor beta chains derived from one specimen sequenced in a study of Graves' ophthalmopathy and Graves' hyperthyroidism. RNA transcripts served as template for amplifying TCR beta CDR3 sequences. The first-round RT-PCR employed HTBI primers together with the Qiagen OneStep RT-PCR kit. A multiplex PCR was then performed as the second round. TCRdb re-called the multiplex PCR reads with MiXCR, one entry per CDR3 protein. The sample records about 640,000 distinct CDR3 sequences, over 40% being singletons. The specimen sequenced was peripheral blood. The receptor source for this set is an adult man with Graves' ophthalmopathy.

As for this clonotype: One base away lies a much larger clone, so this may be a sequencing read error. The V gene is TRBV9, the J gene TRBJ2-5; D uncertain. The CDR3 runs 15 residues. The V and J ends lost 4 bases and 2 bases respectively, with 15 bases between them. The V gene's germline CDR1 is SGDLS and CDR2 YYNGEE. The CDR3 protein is CASSPWADLQETQYF. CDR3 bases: TGTGCCAGCAGCCCCTGGGCCGACTTACAAGAGACCCAGTACTTC. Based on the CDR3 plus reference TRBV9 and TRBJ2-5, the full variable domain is DSGVTQTPKHLITATGQRVTLRCSPRSGDLSVYWYQQSLDQGLQFLIQYYNGEERAKGNILERFSAQQFPDLHSELNLSSLELGDSALYFCASSPWADLQETQYFGPGTRLLVL.

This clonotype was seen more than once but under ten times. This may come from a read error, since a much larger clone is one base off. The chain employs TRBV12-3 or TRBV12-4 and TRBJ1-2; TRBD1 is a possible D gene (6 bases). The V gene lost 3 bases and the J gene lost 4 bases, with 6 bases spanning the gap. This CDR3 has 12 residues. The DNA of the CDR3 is TGTGCCAGCAGTTTCAGGGGCTATGGCTACACCTTC. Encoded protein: CASSFRGYGYTF.

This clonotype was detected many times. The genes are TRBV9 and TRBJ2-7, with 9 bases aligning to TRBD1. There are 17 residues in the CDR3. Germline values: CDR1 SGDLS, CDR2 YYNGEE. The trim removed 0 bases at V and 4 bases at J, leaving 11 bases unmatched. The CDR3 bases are TGTGCCAGCAGCGTAGGCCCCGGGACAGGGCGGGGGTACGAGCAGTACTTC. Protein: CASSVGPGTGRGYEQYF.

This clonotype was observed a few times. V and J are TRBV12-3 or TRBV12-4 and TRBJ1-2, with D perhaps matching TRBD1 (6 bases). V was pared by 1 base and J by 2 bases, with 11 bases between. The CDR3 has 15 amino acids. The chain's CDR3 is CASSLVTGTNYGYTF. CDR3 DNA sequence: TGTGCCAGCAGTTTAGTAACAGGGACGAACTATGGCTACACCTTC.

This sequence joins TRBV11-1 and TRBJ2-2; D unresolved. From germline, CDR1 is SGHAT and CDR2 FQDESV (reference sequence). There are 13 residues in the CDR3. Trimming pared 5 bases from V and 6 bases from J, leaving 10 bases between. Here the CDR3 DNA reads TGTGCCAGCAGCACTTCAGAGGCCGGGGAGCTGTTTTTT. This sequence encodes CASSTSEAGELFF.

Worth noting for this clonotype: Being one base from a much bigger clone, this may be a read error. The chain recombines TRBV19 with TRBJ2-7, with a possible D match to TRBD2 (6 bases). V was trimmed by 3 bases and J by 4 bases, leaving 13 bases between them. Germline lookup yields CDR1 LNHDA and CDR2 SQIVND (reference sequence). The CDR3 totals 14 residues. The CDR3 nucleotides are TGTGCCAGTAGTATGTTCGGGGGTACGTACGAGCAGTACTTC. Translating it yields CASSMFGGTYEQYF.

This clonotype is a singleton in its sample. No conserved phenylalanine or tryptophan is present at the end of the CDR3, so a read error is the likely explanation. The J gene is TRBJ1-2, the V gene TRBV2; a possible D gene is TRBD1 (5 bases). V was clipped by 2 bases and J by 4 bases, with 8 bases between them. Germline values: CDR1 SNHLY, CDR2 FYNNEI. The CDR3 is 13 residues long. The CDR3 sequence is CASSESQGYGYTL. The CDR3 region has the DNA TGTGCCAGCAGTGAAAGCCAGGGCTATGGCTACACCCTC.

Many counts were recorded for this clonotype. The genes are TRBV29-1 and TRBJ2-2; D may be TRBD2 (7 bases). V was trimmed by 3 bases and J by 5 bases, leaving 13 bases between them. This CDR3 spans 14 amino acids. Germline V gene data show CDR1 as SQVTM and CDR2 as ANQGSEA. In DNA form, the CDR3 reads TGCAGCGTTGATTCGGGGGGCAGTACCGGGGAGCTGTTTTTT. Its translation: CSVDSGGSTGELFF.

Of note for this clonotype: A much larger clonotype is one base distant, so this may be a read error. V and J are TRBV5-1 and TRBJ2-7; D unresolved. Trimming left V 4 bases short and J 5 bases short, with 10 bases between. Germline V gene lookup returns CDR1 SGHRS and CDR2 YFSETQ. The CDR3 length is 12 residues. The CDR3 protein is CASSRQADEQYF. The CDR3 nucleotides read TGCGCCAGCAGCCGCCAGGCAGACGAGCAGTACTTC. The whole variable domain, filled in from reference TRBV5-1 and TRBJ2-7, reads KAGVTQTPRYLIKTRGQQVTLSCSPISGHRSVSWYQQTPGQGLQFLFEYFSETQRNKGNFPGRFSGRQFSNSRSEMNVSTLELGDSALYLCASSRQADEQYFGPGTRLTVT.

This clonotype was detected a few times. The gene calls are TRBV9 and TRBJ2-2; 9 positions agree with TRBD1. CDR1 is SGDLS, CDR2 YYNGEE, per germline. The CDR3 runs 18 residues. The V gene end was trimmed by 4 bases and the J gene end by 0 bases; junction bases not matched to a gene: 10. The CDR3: CASSLGTGPQPNTGELFF. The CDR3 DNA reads TGTGCCAGCAGCCTCGGGACAGGGCCACAACCGAACACCGGGGAGCTGTTTTTT.

DNA of the CDR3: TGTGCCAGCAGCGACAGGGTATCCGGGGAGCTGTTTTTT. Translation: CASSDRVSGELFF. The J gene is TRBJ2-2, the V gene TRBV9, with D tentatively TRBD1 (6 bases). Germline lookup yields CDR1 SGDLS and CDR2 YYNGEE. CDR3 length equals 13 residues. Trimming shortened V by 3 bases and J by 6 bases, and 9 bases separated the two germline ends.

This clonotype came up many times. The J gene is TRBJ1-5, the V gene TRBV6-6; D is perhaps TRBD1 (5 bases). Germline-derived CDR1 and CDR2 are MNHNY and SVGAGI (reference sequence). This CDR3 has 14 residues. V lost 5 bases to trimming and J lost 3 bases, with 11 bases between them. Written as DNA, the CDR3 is TGTGCCAGCAGTGCCCGGGACGTCAATCAGCCCCAGCATTTT. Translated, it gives CASSARDVNQPQHF.

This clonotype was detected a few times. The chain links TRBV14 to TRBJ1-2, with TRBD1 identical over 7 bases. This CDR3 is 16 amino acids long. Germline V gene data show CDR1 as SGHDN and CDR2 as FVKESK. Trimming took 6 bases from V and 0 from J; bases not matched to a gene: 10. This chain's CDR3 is CASRRSTGRTNYGYTF. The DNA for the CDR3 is TGTGCCAGCAGGCGATCGACAGGGCGGACTAACTATGGCTACACCTTC.

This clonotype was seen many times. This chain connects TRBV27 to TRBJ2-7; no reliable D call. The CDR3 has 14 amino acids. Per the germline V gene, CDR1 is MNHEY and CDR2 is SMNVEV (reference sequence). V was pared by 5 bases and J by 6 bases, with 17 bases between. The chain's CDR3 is CASSPGGALVEQYF. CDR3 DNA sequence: TGTGCCAGCAGTCCCGGCGGTGCGCTCGTCGAGCAGTACTTC.

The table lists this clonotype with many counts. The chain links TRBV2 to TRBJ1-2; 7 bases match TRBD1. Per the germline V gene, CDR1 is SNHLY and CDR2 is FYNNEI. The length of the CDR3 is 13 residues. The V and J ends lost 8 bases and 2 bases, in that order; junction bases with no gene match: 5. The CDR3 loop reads CASGTGENYGYTF. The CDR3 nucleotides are TGTGCCAGCGGAACAGGGGAAAACTATGGCTACACCTTC. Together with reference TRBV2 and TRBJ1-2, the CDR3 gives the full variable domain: EPEVTQTPSHQVTQMGQEVILRCVPISNHLYFYWYRQILGQKVEFLVSFYNNEISEKSEIFDDQFSVERPDGSNFTLKIRSTKLEDSAMYFCASGTGENYGYTFGSGTRLTVV.

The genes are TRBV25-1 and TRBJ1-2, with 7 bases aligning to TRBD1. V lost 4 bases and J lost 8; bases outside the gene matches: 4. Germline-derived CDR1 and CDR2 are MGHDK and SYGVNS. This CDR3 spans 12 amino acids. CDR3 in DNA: TGTGCCAGCAGTGTTAGGGACAGCGGCTACACCTTC. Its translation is CASSVRDSGYTF.

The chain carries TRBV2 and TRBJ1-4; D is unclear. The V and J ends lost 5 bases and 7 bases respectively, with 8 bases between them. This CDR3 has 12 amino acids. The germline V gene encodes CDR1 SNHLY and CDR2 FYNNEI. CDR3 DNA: TGTGCCAGCAGTAGGAGCGGTGAAAAACTGTTTTTT. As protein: CASSRSGEKLFF.

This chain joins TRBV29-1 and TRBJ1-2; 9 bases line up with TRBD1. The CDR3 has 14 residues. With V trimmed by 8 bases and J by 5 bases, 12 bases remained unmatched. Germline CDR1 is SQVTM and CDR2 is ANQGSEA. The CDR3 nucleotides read TGCAGCACGCAAGGGACAGGGCTCGGGTATGGCTACACCTTC. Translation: CSTQGTGLGYGYTF.

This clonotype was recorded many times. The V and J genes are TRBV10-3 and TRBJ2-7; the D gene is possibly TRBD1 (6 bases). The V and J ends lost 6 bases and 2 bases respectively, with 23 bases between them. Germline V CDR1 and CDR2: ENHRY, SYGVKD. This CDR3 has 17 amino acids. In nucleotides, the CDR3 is TGTGCCATCAGCGTTGCGACAGGCCCGGGGAACCCCTACGAGCAGTACTTC. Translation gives CAISVATGPGNPYEQYF.

The CDR3 protein is CASSLWQGSTEAFF. CDR3 nucleotides: TGTGCCAGCAGCTTGTGGCAGGGGAGCACTGAAGCTTTCTTT. The gene calls are TRBV11-3 and TRBJ1-1; D perhaps matches TRBD1 (6 bases). Germline CDR1 reads SGHNT; CDR2 reads YENEEA. Trimming removed 3 bases at V and 4 bases at J, with 12 bases between. The CDR3 length is 14 residues.

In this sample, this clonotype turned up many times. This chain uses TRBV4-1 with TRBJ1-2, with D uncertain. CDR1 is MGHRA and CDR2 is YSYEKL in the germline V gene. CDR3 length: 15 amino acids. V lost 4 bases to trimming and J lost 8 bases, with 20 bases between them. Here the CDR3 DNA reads TGCGCCAGCAGCCCATCGATCGACGGACGGAGAGGCTACACCTTC. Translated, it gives CASSPSIDGRRGYTF.

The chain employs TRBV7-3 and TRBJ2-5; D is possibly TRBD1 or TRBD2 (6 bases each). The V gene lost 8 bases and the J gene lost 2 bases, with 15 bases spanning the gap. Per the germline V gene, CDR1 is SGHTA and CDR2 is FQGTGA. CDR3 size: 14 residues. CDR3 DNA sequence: TGTGCCAGCCAAGGTCTAGGGGGGCAAGAGACCCAGTACTTC. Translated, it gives CASQGLGGQETQYF.

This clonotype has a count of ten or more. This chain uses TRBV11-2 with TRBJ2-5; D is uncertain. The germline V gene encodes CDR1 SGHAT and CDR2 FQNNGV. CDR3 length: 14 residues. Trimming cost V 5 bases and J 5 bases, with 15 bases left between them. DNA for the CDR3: TGTGCCAGCAGCCACGATCATTATACGGAGACCCAGTACTTC. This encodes CASSHDHYTETQYF.

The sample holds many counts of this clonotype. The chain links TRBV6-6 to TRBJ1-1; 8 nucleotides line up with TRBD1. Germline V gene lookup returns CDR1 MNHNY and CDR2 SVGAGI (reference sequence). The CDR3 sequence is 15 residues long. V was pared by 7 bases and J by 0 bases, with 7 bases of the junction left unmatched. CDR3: CASIDRGWVNTEAFF. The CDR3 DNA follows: TGTGCCAGCATCGACAGGGGATGGGTGAACACTGAAGCTTTCTTT.

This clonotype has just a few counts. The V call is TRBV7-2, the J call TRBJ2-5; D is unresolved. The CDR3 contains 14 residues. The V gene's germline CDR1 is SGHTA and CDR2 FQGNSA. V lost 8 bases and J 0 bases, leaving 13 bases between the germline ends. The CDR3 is CASRKAAYQETQYF. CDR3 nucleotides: TGTGCCAGCCGGAAGGCAGCCTACCAAGAGACCCAGTACTTC.